These 23 T cell receptor beta chains were all obtained from the same sample, sequenced in a study of cytomegalovirus exposure and HLA in healthy donors. The PCR made use of 60 Vbeta and 13 Jbeta primers. Only in-frame clones appear in the TCRdb table, and some are missing; sequencing was by immunoSEQ multiplex PCR. Of fewer than 90,000 clones detected, around 76% appear once; the ten largest clones hold around 10%. Material: PBMCs. These receptors were taken from a man under 40 in good health and CMV-seropositive.

The chain is built from TRBV19 and TRBJ2-1; weak D call: TRBD1 (6 bases). Germline V gene data show CDR1 as LNHDA and CDR2 as SQIVND (reference sequence). The V gene lost 5 bases and the J gene lost 0 bases, with 14 bases spanning the gap. The CDR3 extends over 16 amino acids. CDR3 in amino acids: CASSQSGASSYNEQFF. The CDR3 DNA reads TGTGCCAGTAGTCAGTCAGGGGCCAGCTCCTACAATGAGCAGTTCTTC.

This chain joins TRBV6-7 and TRBJ2-5, with 8 nucleotides matching TRBD1. TRBV6-7 has ORF status, its function being uncertain. J was trimmed by 3 bases and V by 0 bases; bases with no gene match: 9. This CDR3 spans 17 amino acids. The CDR3 DNA sequence: TGTGCCAGCAGTTACTCGAGGGACAGGTGGGCGGAAGAGACCCAGTACTTC. Residues: CASSYSRDRWAEETQYF.

This chain uses TRBV5-4 with TRBJ2-1, with 11 nucleotides matching TRBD2. Germline V gene lookup returns CDR1 SGHNT and CDR2 YYREEE (reference sequence). CDR3 size: 15 residues. J was trimmed by 7 bases and V by 0 bases; bases with no gene match: 3. CDR3 sequence: CASSLASGGKNEQFF. The CDR3 coding sequence is TGTGCCAGCAGCTTGGCTAGCGGGGGGAAGAATGAGCAGTTCTTC.

This clone was counted once. This chain links TRBV5-1 with TRBJ2-7, with D possibly TRBD1 on 6 matching bases. The ends were cut back, 0 bases at V and 2 bases at J, with 15 bases in the middle. Germline V gene data show CDR1 as SGHRS and CDR2 as YFSETQ. The CDR3 contains 16 residues. The DNA for the CDR3 is TGCGCCAGCAGCTTGGCGCTATCGTCAGGGGCCTACGAGCAGTACTTC. It codes for CASSLALSSGAYEQYF.

The J gene is TRBJ2-5, the V gene TRBV5-1; TRBD2 matches at 14 bases. V shed 1 base and J 1 base; nucleotides not matched to a gene: 6. CDR3 length: 18 residues. Germline assignment: CDR1 SGHRS and CDR2 YFSETQ. CDR3 residues: CASSLYGGTSGGQETQYF. CDR3 DNA: TGCGCCAGCAGCTTGTATGGAGGGACTAGCGGGGGCCAAGAGACCCAGTACTTC.

The J gene is TRBJ2-5, the V gene TRBV6-1, with 8 bases aligning to TRBD1. The J segment lost 2 bases and the V segment lost 5 bases, leaving 4 bases of the junction unmatched. The CDR3 is 14 residues long. Germline lookup yields CDR1 MNHNS and CDR2 SASEGT. Here the CDR3 DNA reads TGTGCCAGCAGTACCGGGACAGGACAAGAGACCCAGTACTTC. Translating it yields CASSTGTGQETQYF.

The chain carries TRBV10-3 and TRBJ1-2, with 8 bases matching TRBD1. Germline loops: CDR1 ENHRY, CDR2 SYGVKD. The J segment lost 4 bases and the V segment lost 3 bases, leaving 7 bases of the junction unmatched. The CDR3 contains 15 residues. CDR3 in amino acids: CAISEGQGLGYGYTF. CDR3 sequence (DNA): TGTGCCATCAGTGAAGGACAGGGATTGGGCTATGGCTACACCTTC.

J is TRBJ1-6 and V is TRBV5-4, with TRBD1 as a possible D gene (5 bases). Trimming cost V 4 bases and J 7 bases, with 12 bases left between them. The V gene's germline CDR1 is SGHNT and CDR2 YYREEE (reference sequence). The CDR3 runs 14 residues. CDR3 sequence (DNA): TGTGCCAGCAGCGACAATAACAGGAATTCACCCCTCCACTTT. Protein sequence: CASSDNNRNSPLHF.

The chain combines TRBV5-3 with TRBJ1-2; unclear D gene. TRBV5-3 is annotated as an ORF whose role is uncertain. The CDR3 loop spans 16 amino acids. The ends were cut back, 1 base at V and 4 bases at J, with 17 bases in the middle. The CDR3 DNA is TGTGCCAGAAGCTTGCAGGATCCCATTGTGGGCTATGGCTACACCTTC. Translating gives CARSLQDPIVGYGYTF.

The chain carries TRBV9 and TRBJ1-6; TRBD1 aligns across 7 bases. The ends lost 0 bases at V and 9 bases at J; junction bases unmatched: 6. Germline V gene data show CDR1 as SGDLS and CDR2 as YYNGEE. This CDR3 comprises 15 residues. Written as DNA, the CDR3 is TGTGCCAGCAGCGTAGAAGGGGGCGGTGGTTCACCCCTCCACTTT. Translating gives CASSVEGGGGSPLHF.

This clone was seen only once. J is TRBJ1-6 and V is TRBV7-8; D is perhaps TRBD1 (5 bases). Germline loops: CDR1 SGHVS, CDR2 FQNEAQ. The CDR3 contains 18 residues. Deletions cut 1 base from V and 7 bases from J, with 20 bases between. As DNA, the CDR3 is TGTGCCAGCAGCTTAGTAGGGAGGACACGAAACAAGAATTCACCCCTCCACTTT. The encoded protein is CASSLVGRTRNKNSPLHF.

The V call is TRBV10-1, the J call TRBJ1-4; possibly TRBD1 for D (6 bases). Germline CDR1 and CDR2: WNHNN and SYGVQD (reference sequence). The V end lost 3 bases, the J end lost 0 bases, and 14 bases lay between the germline ends. This CDR3 has 17 residues. The CDR3 sequence: CASSEPGHPATNEKLFF. Written as DNA, the CDR3 is TGCGCCAGCAGTGAACCGGGACACCCTGCAACTAATGAAAAACTGTTTTTT.

The rearrangement uses TRBV19 and TRBJ1-1; D perhaps matches TRBD1 (5 bases). This CDR3 spans 13 amino acids. Trimming left V 5 bases short and J 1 base short, with 8 bases between. Germline V CDR1 and CDR2: LNHDA, SQIVND (reference sequence). CDR3 DNA sequence: TGTGCCAGTAGTCCCAGGGAGAACACTGAAGCTTTCTTT. It codes for CASSPRENTEAFF.

The chain is built from TRBV5-1 and TRBJ2-5; D possibly corresponds to TRBD1 (6 bases). The better agreement between TRBJ2-7 and the DNA end casts doubt on the J call. This CDR3 spans 16 amino acids. CDR1 is SGHRS and CDR2 is YFSETQ in the germline V gene. The DNA for the CDR3 is TGCGCCAGCAGCCCGAGACGACAGGCCGAACGGGGCGAGCAGTACTTC. Amino acid sequence: CASSPRRQAERGEQYF.

The J gene is TRBJ1-1, the V gene TRBV5-5; D is ambiguous. The CDR3 consists of 14 residues. Between the trimmed V and J ends, which lost 0 bases and 1 base, there was a span of 7 bases. Per the germline V gene, CDR1 is SGHKS and CDR2 is YYEKEE (reference sequence). In DNA, the CDR3 is TGTGCCAGCAGCTTGGCGCGGGAGAACACTGAAGCTTTCTTT. It encodes CASSLARENTEAFF. Complete variable domain (other parts from reference TRBV5-5 and TRBJ1-1): DAGVTQSPTHLIKTRGQQVTLRCSPISGHKSVSWYQQVLGQGPQFIFQYYEKEERGRGNFPDRFSARQFPNYSSELNVNALLLGDSALYLCASSLARENTEAFFGQGTRLTVV.

The chain uses TRBV6-5 and TRBJ1-2, with TRBD1 identical over 7 bases. The CDR3 loop spans 15 amino acids. V dropped 5 bases and J dropped 4; count of bases not matched to a gene: 10. Per the germline V gene, CDR1 is MNHEY and CDR2 is SVGAGI. In nucleotides, the CDR3 is TGTGCCAGCAGTGCCAACCGGGACAGCTTCTATGGCTACACCTTC. It yields the protein CASSANRDSFYGYTF.

This clone was detected only a few times. J is TRBJ2-7 and V is TRBV7-8; 8 bases agree with TRBD1. This CDR3 contains 14 residues. CDR1 and CDR2 (germline): SGHVS, FQNEAQ. The V and J ends lost 5 bases and 4 bases, in that order; junction bases with no gene match: 7. CDR3 region: CASSPRTGSYEQYF. The CDR3 DNA reads TGTGCCAGCAGCCCCCGGACAGGGTCGTACGAGCAGTACTTC.

The chain is built from TRBV7-8 and TRBJ2-5; a possible D gene is TRBD1 (5 bases). The V and J ends lost 6 bases and 4 bases respectively, with 18 bases between them. The length of the CDR3 is 15 residues. Germline values: CDR1 SGHVS, CDR2 FQNEAQ. This CDR3 is CASRPTGRVRETQYF. For the CDR3, the DNA is TGTGCCAGCAGACCAACGGGCAGGGTTAGAGAGACCCAGTACTTC.

The chain is built from TRBV28 and TRBJ1-6, with 10 bases identical to TRBD1. This CDR3 comprises 16 residues. V was pared by 5 bases and J by 5 bases, with 6 bases of the junction left unmatched. The germline V gene encodes CDR1 MDHEN and CDR2 SYDVKM. This chain's CDR3 is CASSPTGQGDNSPLHF. The DNA of the CDR3 is TGTGCCAGCAGTCCCACAGGACAGGGGGATAATTCACCCCTCCACTTT.

The V and J genes are TRBV2 and TRBJ2-1; 9 bases align to TRBD2. With 4 bases clipped from V and 8 bases from J, the junction kept 9 bases outside the gene matches. Germline V gene lookup returns CDR1 SNHLY and CDR2 FYNNEI. The CDR3 extends over 15 amino acids. CDR3 loop: CASSGGTSFGDEQFF. The CDR3 nucleotides are TGTGCCAGCAGTGGGGGGACTAGCTTCGGGGATGAGCAGTTCTTC.

The rearrangement uses TRBV19 and TRBJ2-3; 11 nucleotides match TRBD2. V lost 2 bases and J lost 2; bases outside the gene matches: 9. Looked up from germline, CDR1 is LNHDA and CDR2 is SQIVND (reference sequence). The CDR3 has 18 amino acids. The DNA of the CDR3 is TGTGCCAGTAGTATACGGCTAGCGGGGGGCCCAGTCACAGATACGCAGTATTTT. Its protein product is CASSIRLAGGPVTDTQYF.

The chain employs TRBV5-5 and TRBJ1-3, with no clear D. CDR3 length equals 14 residues. Per the germline V gene, CDR1 is SGHKS and CDR2 is YYEKEE (reference sequence). V lost 3 bases and J 1 base, leaving 8 bases between the germline ends. CDR3 in DNA: TGTGCCAGCAGCTCACAAGATTCTGGAAACACCATATATTTT. Protein sequence: CASSSQDSGNTIYF.

J is TRBJ2-7 and V is TRBV7-6; 8 bases agree with TRBD1. The CDR3 has 16 amino acids. The V and J ends lost 1 base and 1 base, in that order; junction bases with no gene match: 6. Looked up from germline, CDR1 is SGHVS and CDR2 is FNYEAQ. CDR3 DNA sequence: TGTGCCAGCAGCTTAGGGCAGGGGGCAATATCCTACGAGCAGTACTTC. Translated: CASSLGQGAISYEQYF.